Below are 5 T cell receptor beta chains sequenced from a single sample in a study of molecular identifiers for immune sequencing clone quantification. TCRdb re-called the PCR reads with MiXCR, one entry per CDR3 protein. The data contain some 320,000 distinct CDR3 sequences, roughly 23% of them singletons. The material sequenced was naive CD8+ T cells from blood, with Jurkat cell RNA spiked in. Described subset: FACS-sorted CD8+CD4-CCR7+CD45RA+ naive T cells. These receptors were taken from a human donor in good health. Some libraries in this study had Jurkat cell RNA spiked in.

The sample holds many counts of this clonotype. V and J are TRBV20-1 and TRBJ2-7, with D possibly matching TRBD1 (6 bases). The ends were cut back, 0 bases at V and 3 bases at J, with 12 bases in the middle. Per germline, CDR1 DFQATT and CDR2 SNEGSKA (reference sequence). CDR3 length equals 14 residues. The CDR3 region is CSARDAYRDYEQYF. The CDR3 nucleotides are TGCAGTGCTAGAGATGCCTACAGGGACTACGAGCAGTACTTC.

The table lists this clonotype with many counts. The rearrangement links TRBV20-1 to TRBJ2-3; D call uncertain. Per the germline V gene, CDR1 is DFQATT and CDR2 is SNEGSKA (reference sequence). The CDR3 extends over 13 amino acids. V lost 0 bases to trimming and J lost 2 bases, with 6 bases between them. Here the CDR3 reads CSARDMNTDTQYF. In DNA, the CDR3 is TGCAGTGCTAGAGATATGAACACAGATACGCAGTATTTT.

This clonotype was found many times. This chain joins TRBV5-1 and TRBJ2-3; 9 bases map to TRBD1. The ends lost 0 bases at V and 3 bases at J; junction bases unmatched: 14. From germline, CDR1 is SGHRS and CDR2 YFSETQ. The CDR3 runs to 19 residues. CDR3 nucleotides: TGCGCCAGCAGCTTGGGCGCCCGGGCGGGGACAGGGTTTACAGATACGCAGTATTTT. Amino acids: CASSLGARAGTGFTDTQYF.

This clonotype has more than one count but fewer than ten. V gene TRBV27 combines with J gene TRBJ2-7; a weak D match, TRBD2 (5 bases). The CDR3 length is 15 residues. CDR1 and CDR2 (germline): MNHEY, SMNVEV (reference sequence). V was trimmed by 3 bases and J by 1 base, leaving 13 bases between them. The CDR3 DNA follows: TGTGCCAGCAGTTTTGCGAGCGGAGTATCCTACGAGCAGTACTTC. Its translation: CASSFASGVSYEQYF.

This clonotype occurred many times. V usage is TRBV7-9 and J usage is TRBJ2-4; no clear D gene. The CDR3 sequence is 13 residues long. Germline loops: CDR1 SEHNR, CDR2 FQNEAQ (reference sequence). Trimming removed 4 bases from V and 7 bases from J, with 11 bases in between. The CDR3 loop is CASSSPTANIQYF. The DNA for the CDR3 is TGTGCCAGCAGCTCCCCGACGGCGAACATTCAGTACTTC.